This T cell receptor (beta chain) was observed in a study of blood T cell repertoires in COVID-19. Study details: Italy, Spain and the United States were the sources of the convalescent and acute COVID-19 samples. PBMCs, B-cell-depleted T cells, or T cells provided the cDNA or gDNA that made up the material.

V lost 5 bases, J lost 2 bases, and 16 bases lay in between. CDR3 length: 16 amino acids. The germline V gene encodes CDR1 MDHEN and CDR2 SYDVKM. Authors' analysis steps: Amplification with reference gene primers provided the estimates of nucleated cell counts. The data were produced by immunoSEQ multiplex PCR, yet TCRdb's version contains in-frame clones alone and is incomplete. The D gene and trimming were derived from the DNA, and the V and J assignments and clone size from that table. The sample contains roughly 92,000 clones, around 87% of which appear only once. Sequencing input: peripheral blood. The chain uses TRBV28 and TRBJ2-1, with D maybe TRBD1 (5 bases). This TCR was sampled from a human donor with acute or convalescent COVID-19. The donor label of this sample is uncertain. The CDR3 sequence is CASSPLGQNPYNEQFF. The CDR3 nucleotides read TGTGCCAGCAGTCCCCTGGGGCAGAACCCCTACAATGAGCAGTTCTTC.